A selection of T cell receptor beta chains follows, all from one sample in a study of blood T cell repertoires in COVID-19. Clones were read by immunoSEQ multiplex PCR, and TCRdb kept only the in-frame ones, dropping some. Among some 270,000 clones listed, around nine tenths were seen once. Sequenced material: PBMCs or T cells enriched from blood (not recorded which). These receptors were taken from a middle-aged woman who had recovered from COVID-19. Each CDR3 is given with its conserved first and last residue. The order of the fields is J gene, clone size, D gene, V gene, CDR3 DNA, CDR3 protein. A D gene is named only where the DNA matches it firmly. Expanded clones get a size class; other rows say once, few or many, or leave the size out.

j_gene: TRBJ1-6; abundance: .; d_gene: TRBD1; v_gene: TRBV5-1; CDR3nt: TGCGCCAGCAGCTCCGGGACAGGGGTGATTAATTCACCCCTCCACTTT; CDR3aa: CASSSGTGVINSPLHF
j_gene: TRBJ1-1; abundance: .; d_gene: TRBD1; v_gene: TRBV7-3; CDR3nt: TGTGCCAGCAGCCTCGGGACAACAGGGGCGGCTTTCTTT; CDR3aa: CASSLGTTGAAFF
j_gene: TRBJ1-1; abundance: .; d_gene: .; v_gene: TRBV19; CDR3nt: TGTGCCAGTAGTATTTTTGACAGCGCCGAAGCTTTCTTT; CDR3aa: CASSIFDSAEAFF
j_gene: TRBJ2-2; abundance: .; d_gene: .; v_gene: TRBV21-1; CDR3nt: TGTGCCAGCAGCAAAGAATGGGACAGCAACACCGGGGAGCTGTTTTTT; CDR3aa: CASSKEWDSNTGELFF
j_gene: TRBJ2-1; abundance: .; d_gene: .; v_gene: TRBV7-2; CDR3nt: TGTGCCAGCAGCTTATTGAGACTAGACAATGAGCAGTTCTTC; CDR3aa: CASSLLRLDNEQFF
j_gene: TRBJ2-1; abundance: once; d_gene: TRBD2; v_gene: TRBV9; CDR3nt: TGTGCCAGCAGCCCCCCGCGACTAGCGAATGAGCAGTTCTTC; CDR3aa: CASSPPRLANEQFF
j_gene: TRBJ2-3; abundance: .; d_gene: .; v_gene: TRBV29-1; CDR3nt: TGCAGCGTTGCCCCAATTAGTCGTCCTAGCACAGATACGCAGTATTTT; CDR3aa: CSVAPISRPSTDTQYF
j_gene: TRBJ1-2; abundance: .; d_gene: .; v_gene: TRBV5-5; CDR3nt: TGTGCCAGCAGCCCCGGGAATTACTATGGCTACACCTTC; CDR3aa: CASSPGNYYGYTF
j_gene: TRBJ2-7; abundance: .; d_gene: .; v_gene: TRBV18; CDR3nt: TGTGCCAGCTCACCAGGCGGGCGTGCCTACGAGCAGTACTTC; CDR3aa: CASSPGGRAYEQYF
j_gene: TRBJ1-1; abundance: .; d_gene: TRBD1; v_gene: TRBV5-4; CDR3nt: TGTGCCAGCAGCCTCCGGACAGGGACACACACTGAAGCTTTCTTT; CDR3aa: CASSLRTGTHTEAFF
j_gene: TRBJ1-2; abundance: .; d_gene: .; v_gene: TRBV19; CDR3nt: TGTGCCAGTAGTATAGACGCGGACACTAACTATGGCTACACCTTC; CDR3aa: CASSIDADTNYGYTF
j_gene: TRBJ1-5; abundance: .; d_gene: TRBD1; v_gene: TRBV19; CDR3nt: TGTGCCAGTAGTATGGGGACAGGGTTCATCTATAGCAATCAGCCCCAGCATTTT; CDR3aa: CASSMGTGFIYSNQPQHF
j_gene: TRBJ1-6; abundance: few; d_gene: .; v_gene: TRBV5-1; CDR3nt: TGCGCCAGCAGCCCCCGAAGGGGCAGGGATTCACCCCTCCACTTT; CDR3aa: CASSPRRGRDSPLHF